This record looks at one T cell receptor beta chain sequence and its context. The source of the sample is a study of molecular identifiers for immune sequencing clone quantification. Previously reported methods and listed TCR primers produced the bulk TCR libraries. Using its own MiXCR run on the PCR reads, TCRdb lists one record per CDR3 protein. The table includes under 600,000 distinct CDR3 sequences, roughly 23% detected once. V lost 0 bases and J lost 12, with 12 bases in between. The germline V gene encodes CDR1 LGHNA and CDR2 YSLEER. The CDR3 consists of 14 residues. This chain links TRBV4-3 with TRBJ1-6, with D unresolved. The sequence was obtained from a human donor in good health. Some libraries in this study had Jurkat cell RNA spiked in. Sequencing was performed on naive CD8+ T cells from blood, with Jurkat cell RNA spiked in. The subset was: FACS-sorted CD8+CD4-CCR7+CD45RA+ naive T cells. In nucleotides, the CDR3 is TGCGCCAGCAGCCAAGATGACCCCTGGGGACCCCTCCACTTT. Translating gives CASSQDDPWGPLHF.